This T cell receptor (beta chain) stems from a study of blood T cell repertoires in COVID-19. Study as a whole: Samples taken during acute and convalescent COVID-19 were collected in the United States, Italy and Spain. In each case, the material was cDNA or gDNA derived from T cells, B-cell-depleted T cells, or PBMCs.

Germline V gene data show CDR1 as SGHTA and CDR2 as FQGNSA. V lost 2 bases and J lost 0; bases outside the gene matches: 6. The CDR3 sequence is 17 residues long. In the original workflow: It was from reference gene primer amplification that nucleated cell counts were estimated. Sequencing was performed with immunoSEQ multiplex PCR; in TCRdb, only in-frame clones are kept and a portion is missing. The V and J calls and clone size are taken from that table; D and trimming were inferred from the DNA. The sample holds 150,000 to 200,000 clones, approximately 87% seen once. The sequence derives from a man aged 18 to 30 with active or convalescent COVID-19. Source material: peripheral blood. The chain links TRBV7-2 to TRBJ1-1; TRBD1 agrees at 10 bases. CDR3 amino acids: CASSLSWGQGLNTEAFF. In DNA form, the CDR3 reads TGTGCCAGCAGCTTATCTTGGGGACAGGGGTTGAACACTGAAGCTTTCTTT.